This T cell receptor (beta chain) derives from a study of cytomegalovirus exposure and HLA in healthy donors. Study in general: The roughly 110 validation repertoires matched the 650 to 850 first-cohort repertoires in platform, a later analysis reported.

CDR3 length: 18 amino acids. Trimming took 1 base from V and 0 from J, leaving 13 bases between them. Germline CDR1 and CDR2: SGHTA and FQGNSA. Points on this clone: Its antigen is not identified.

Sequencing was performed with immunoSEQ multiplex PCR; in TCRdb, only in-frame clones are kept and a portion is missing. Of a few hundred thousand clones listed, over 75% were seen once; the top ten hold approximately 0.95%. Points from the study as a whole: According to the study, 160 or so TCR beta chains were cytomegalovirus-associated. Reportedly, cytomegalovirus status was diagnosed with high sensitivity and specificity. A subsequent analysis found that TCR clusters from the first cohort also tended to co-occur in the 120 or so validation repertoires, with approximately 95% of cluster scores above 0.

What was sequenced was PBMCs. The TCR sequence derives from a man aged 25 to 45 in good health and CMV-seronegative. V usage is TRBV7-2 and J usage is TRBJ1-6; no reliable D call. CDR3 in DNA: TGTGCCAGCAGCTTAGGATTAGCGAGGAGCTCCTATAATTCACCCCTCCACTTT. Its protein product is CASSLGLARSSYNSPLHF.